One and the same sample provided the 19 T cell receptor beta chains below, sequenced in a study of shared clonotypes between healthy human individuals. TCRdb's table, derived via immunoSEQ multiplex PCR, lists solely in-frame clones and lacks some. The data show fewer than 850,000 clones, with about 97% seen just once and less than 0.25% held by the top ten. The naive CD8 fraction comprised CD45RO-negative cells positively selected for CCR7 and excluded terminally differentiated effector memory CD45RA+ cells. The sequenced material came from naive CD8+ T cells sorted from blood. The receptors derive from a man between 25 and 39 years old in good health.

Comment on this clone: Other nucleotide sequences in the sample specify the same CDR3. The genes are TRBV27 and TRBJ2-7; D call uncertain. CDR1 MNHEY and CDR2 SMNVEV come from the germline V gene (reference sequence). Trimming took 6 bases from V and 0 from J, leaving 9 bases between them. The CDR3 consists of 13 residues. CDR3 bases: TGTGCCAGCAGCCTAAAAAGCTCCTACGAGCAGTACTTC. Translation gives CASSLKSSYEQYF.

The CDR3 loop reads CASSPQTSGRAGDTQYF. The DNA of the CDR3 is TGTGCCAGCAGCCCCCAGACTAGCGGGAGGGCTGGAGATACGCAGTATTTT. The chain carries TRBV7-9 and TRBJ2-3; TRBD2 agrees at 14 bases. The CDR3 spans 17 residues. The V segment lost 5 bases and the J segment 5 bases; nucleotides outside the gene matches: 9. Germline CDR1 reads SEHNR; CDR2 reads FQNEAQ (reference sequence). Looking up the rest from reference TRBV7-9 and TRBJ2-3 gives the full variable domain: DTGVSQNPRHKITKRGQNVTFRCDPISEHNRLYWYRQTLGQGPEFLTYFQNEAQLEKSRLLSDRFSAERPKGSFSTLEIQRTEQGDSAMYLCASSPQTSGRAGDTQYFGPGTRLTVL.

The sample holds one count of this clone. This chain links TRBV7-9 with TRBJ1-2; perhaps TRBD1 as D (5 bases). V was trimmed by 5 bases and J by 4 bases, leaving 14 bases between them. The V gene's germline CDR1 is SEHNR and CDR2 FQNEAQ (reference sequence). The CDR3 has 14 amino acids. CDR3 loop: CASSPIRAPYGYTF. The CDR3 DNA is TGTGCCAGCAGCCCCATCAGGGCTCCCTATGGCTACACCTTC. The variable domain in full, with the rest retrieved from reference TRBV7-9 and TRBJ1-2, is DTGVSQNPRHKITKRGQNVTFRCDPISEHNRLYWYRQTLGQGPEFLTYFQNEAQLEKSRLLSDRFSAERPKGSFSTLEIQRTEQGDSAMYLCASSPIRAPYGYTFGSGTRLTVV.

The gene calls are TRBV15 and TRBJ2-3, with D hard to call. With 0 bases removed from V and 2 bases from J, the gap between germline ends came to 12 bases. CDR1 and CDR2 (germline): LNHNV, YYDKDF (reference sequence). The CDR3 loop spans 16 amino acids. CDR3 DNA sequence: TGTGCCACCAGCAGAGATTTCACGGCCCCCACAGATACGCAGTATTTT. It is translated as CATSRDFTAPTDTQYF.

The chain couples TRBV4-1 to TRBJ2-2; TRBD1 is a possible D gene (5 bases). Germline CDR1 MGHRA, CDR2 YSYEKL. Trimming stripped 3 bases from V and 1 base from J, with 6 bases between. The CDR3 is made up of 14 amino acids. The CDR3 loop is CASSHGQNTGELFF. DNA of the CDR3: TGCGCCAGCAGCCATGGACAGAACACCGGGGAGCTGTTTTTT.

The rearrangement joins TRBV7-9 to TRBJ2-1; TRBD2 matches 9 bases. Losses at the gene ends were 5 bases for V and 4 bases for J; bases not matched to a gene: 6. Germline V gives CDR1 SEHNR, CDR2 FQNEAQ (reference sequence). This CDR3 comprises 15 residues. The CDR3 DNA follows: TGTGCCAGCAGCCACCGGCTAGCGGGATACAATGAGCAGTTCTTC. Translation gives CASSHRLAGYNEQFF. The entire variable domain, with the rest obtained from reference TRBV7-9 and TRBJ2-1, is as follows: DTGVSQNPRHKITKRGQNVTFRCDPISEHNRLYWYRQTLGQGPEFLTYFQNEAQLEKSRLLSDRFSAERPKGSFSTLEIQRTEQGDSAMYLCASSHRLAGYNEQFFGPGTRLTVL.

A single count supports this clone. The genes are TRBV7-9 and TRBJ2-1; 8 bases line up with TRBD2. This CDR3 region has 16 residues. Per germline, CDR1 SEHNR and CDR2 FQNEAQ (reference sequence). Trimming removed 5 bases from V and 6 bases from J; junction bases left unmatched: 12. This CDR3 is CASSHSPGLVVNEQFF. The CDR3 DNA reads TGTGCCAGCAGCCACTCCCCGGGACTAGTGGTCAATGAGCAGTTCTTC.

As regards this clone: This CDR3 is also generated by other DNA sequences in the sample. The chain recombines TRBV5-5 with TRBJ2-7; D is unresolved. Germline-derived CDR1 and CDR2 are SGHKS and YYEKEE (reference sequence). The CDR3 covers 11 residues. The ends were cut back, 0 bases at V and 6 bases at J, with 4 bases in the middle. DNA of the CDR3: TGTGCCAGCAGCTTGGGCCCCGAGCAGTACTTC. Residues: CASSLGPEQYF.

The genes are TRBV2 and TRBJ2-2; weak D call: TRBD1 (6 bases). Trimming removed 4 bases at V and 3 bases at J, with 18 bases between. The CDR3 runs 17 residues. Germline CDR1 SNHLY, CDR2 FYNNEI. CDR3 in DNA: TGTGCCAGCAGTGCCCCTAGGGGGTTGGAGGACACCGGGGAGCTGTTTTTT. Translated, it gives CASSAPRGLEDTGELFF.

The genes are TRBV9 and TRBJ2-7; 8 bases are a match to TRBD2. The V segment lost 3 bases and the J segment 3 bases; nucleotides outside the gene matches: 8. There are 15 residues in the CDR3. Germline values: CDR1 SGDLS, CDR2 YYNGEE. This chain's CDR3 is CASSGDPGGGYEQYF. CDR3 nucleotides: TGTGCCAGCAGCGGGGATCCGGGAGGGGGCTACGAGCAGTACTTC.

This clone appeared a single time. This chain links TRBV27 with TRBJ2-7; D ambiguous. Germline V gene sequence: CDR1 MNHEY, CDR2 SMNVEV (reference sequence). Trimming left V 5 bases short and J 2 bases short, with 13 bases between. This CDR3 contains 14 residues. The CDR3 bases are TGTGCCAGCAGTCCTACACAATTAACCTACGAGCAGTACTTC. Protein product: CASSPTQLTYEQYF.

V gene TRBV7-8 combines with J gene TRBJ2-3, with 8 bases matching TRBD1. Germline-derived CDR1 and CDR2 are SGHVS and FQNEAQ. The CDR3 covers 16 residues. The ends lost 0 bases at V and 1 base at J; junction bases unmatched: 3. CDR3 in DNA: TGTGCCAGCAGCTTAGCGCTGGACAGGGGCACAGATACGCAGTATTTT. Encoded protein: CASSLALDRGTDTQYF.

This chain joins TRBV6-4 and TRBJ2-7, with 8 bases identical to TRBD2. Unmatched junction bases numbered 11, after V lost 5 bases and J lost 2 bases. The CDR3 is 16 amino acids. Germline assignment: CDR1 MRHNA and CDR2 SNTAGT. CDR3: CASSPTGGISTYEQYF. The CDR3 region has the DNA TGTGCCAGCAGTCCCACGGGAGGGATAAGCACCTACGAGCAGTACTTC.

The V call is TRBV29-1, the J call TRBJ2-7, with TRBD1 identical over 9 bases. V was pared by 5 bases and J by 4 bases, with 6 bases of the junction left unmatched. Germline V CDR1 and CDR2: SQVTM, ANQGSEA. CDR3 size: 13 residues. CDR3 residues: CSVSTGGGYEQYF. For the CDR3, the DNA is TGCAGCGTTTCGACAGGGGGAGGTTACGAGCAGTACTTC.

The chain is built from TRBV30 and TRBJ1-2; 9 bases align to TRBD1. The CDR3 is 13 amino acids. Trimming cost V 2 bases and J 8 bases; bases outside gene matches: 6. Germline CDR1 reads GTSNPN; CDR2 reads SVGIG (reference sequence). The CDR3 bases are TGTGCCTGGAGTCTGGACAGGGGAAGCGGCTACACCTTC. This codes for CAWSLDRGSGYTF.

The chain couples TRBV6-1 to TRBJ2-3; D may be TRBD1 (5 bases). The CDR3 runs 18 residues. Per germline, CDR1 MNHNS and CDR2 SASEGT. Deletions cut 3 bases from V and 1 base from J, with 20 bases between. The CDR3 DNA follows: TGTGCCAGCAGTGAGTCCGAGGTCTTAGGGGTTCGCACAGATACGCAGTATTTT. Translated: CASSESEVLGVRTDTQYF.

The chain recombines TRBV5-1 with TRBJ1-1; 8 bases match TRBD1. Trimming at V came to 5 bases and at J to 5 bases, leaving 5 bases not matched to a gene. Looked up from germline, CDR1 is SGHRS and CDR2 is YFSETQ. The CDR3 runs to 13 residues. The CDR3 sequence: CASSTTGGTEAFF. CDR3 DNA: TGCGCCAGCAGTACCACAGGGGGAACTGAAGCTTTCTTT.

This clone showed up just once. This chain links TRBV27 with TRBJ2-7; 10 nucleotides align to TRBD2. The CDR3 extends over 15 amino acids. V lost 2 bases and J lost 6; bases outside the gene matches: 7. CDR1 MNHEY and CDR2 SMNVEV come from the germline V gene (reference sequence). This chain's CDR3 is CASSLVASGSIEQYF. CDR3 in DNA: TGTGCCAGCAGTTTAGTCGCTAGCGGGAGTATCGAGCAGTACTTC.

The chain joins TRBV5-1 to TRBJ2-2, with TRBD1 matching over 9 bases. The CDR3 sequence is 16 residues long. After removal of 4 bases from V and 6 bases from J, the junction contained 10 bases not matched to a gene. Per the germline V gene, CDR1 is SGHRS and CDR2 is YFSETQ. The CDR3 nucleotides read TGCGCCAGCAGCCACCGGGACAGGGTTGTCGCCGGGGAGCTGTTTTTT. Amino acids: CASSHRDRVVAGELFF.